This T cell receptor beta chain appears in the sequencing data of a study of cytomegalovirus exposure and HLA in healthy donors (TCRdb year 2017). For the wider study: According to an earlier analysis of 550 to 750 of the donors, some 180 million T cells yielded 120 million or so unique TCR beta sequences and less than 300 Gb of sequence data. An early release that covered fewer than 800 HLA-typed donors contained about 300 gigabases of sequencing data and some 87 million unique TCR sequences. Of the 300 to 450 genotyped donors, less than 85% were placed in the genetic ancestry cluster associated with self-reported Caucasian donors. The study was designed to test whether signatures of past pathogen exposure could be identified by cataloging public T cell receptors. Using immunosequencing, the study profiled T cell repertoires from 550 to 750 subjects and related those repertoires to cytomegalovirus serostatus. Besides the first cohort of some 670 subjects, a separate validation cohort made up of over 100 different subjects was used. The study combined high-throughput TCR immunosequencing, statistical association of individual TCRs with disease status, and machine learning to predict cytomegalovirus infection status. A later analysis re-analyzed previously published TCR beta repertoires from approximately 670 donors and added high-resolution HLA genotyping to study TCR occurrence patterns. In the later analysis, no new phenotypic data were used to find candidate immune exposures; instead, reliance was placed on TCR beta sequences and their occurrence across donors. An earlier analysis of fewer than 750 of the donors used high-throughput TCR beta sequencing to judge whether each TCR beta V gene segment behaved as functional or pseudogenic. Donor age, sex, ethnicity and CMV serostatus were collected together with the repertoire data. Genome-wide SNP genotypes for about three fifths of the 666 donors were used in a later genetic analysis, which treated that subset as a discovery cohort. Every discovery cohort repertoire had been produced on one sequencing platform. HLA typing included class I and class II loci at four-digit resolution. The number of typed donors differed by locus: roughly 629-640 for A, B, C, DRB1 and DQB1; approximately 520 for DQA1; 600 to 610 for DPA1; and some 430 for DPB1. A handful of DR-DQ haplotypes were treated as single units for association and clustering because of strong linkage in the cohort. On average, roughly 200,000 unique TCR beta nucleotide sequences were sequenced per donor among some 420 genotyped donors of the cohort, with 15% to 20% of those sequences being non-productive. Paper-wide results and their limitations: Linkage disequilibrium might explain the correlated functional status among segregating V segments, but an unknown experimental factor could not be excluded. Only TCR beta chains were sequenced in this cohort, and the absence of alpha or paired-chain data limited detectable features. In a later analysis, HLA-associated TCR beta chains were found to be more clonally expanded and to have lower generation probabilities than equally common non-associated chains. While some public TCRs were present in many individuals, most TCR sequences turned up only very rarely across donors. Because HLA typing was missing for some donors at each locus, association tests included only the typed subset. In a later analysis, most CMV-associated TCR beta chains were found to appear HLA-restricted, with HLA associations seemingly driven largely by CMV exposure. In vitro tests confirmed that three of the cytomegalovirus-associated TCR beta chains recognize cytomegalovirus antigens. It was suggested by the authors that the approach could potentially be generalized to other disease states and immunological phenotypes. In an earlier analysis of some 500 of the donors, most TCR beta V segments appeared in productive rearrangements about 87% or about 30% of the time, broadly matching IMGT annotations. Strong co-occurrence of HLA alleles, especially DR and DQ, made assigning TCR associations to individual alleles difficult. Some 15 rarely observed V segments, including chromosome 9 orphons, were excluded from the earlier analysis of several hundred of the donors because counts were too low. An association between a missense DCLRE1C variant and V-gene and J-gene trimming of TCR beta chains was found in a later genetic analysis and replicated in an independent cohort. A group of highly shared sequence variants was considered likely to be a technical artifact of the sequencing pipeline. In the study, around 150 TCR beta chains were listed as associated with cytomegalovirus. Roughly uniform sequencing depth across donors was assumed in presence/absence analyses, although this assumption may not hold. Cytomegalovirus status was reported to be diagnosed by the classifier with high specificity and sensitivity in both the original and validation cohorts. According to a later genetic analysis, donors in an Asian-associated ancestry cluster had fewer N-insertions in productive TCRs than the approximately 700-donor mean. In a later analysis, several top co-occurrence clusters were reported to appear linked to parvovirus B19, influenza, CMV and Epstein-Barr virus. A further reported finding was that TCR beta sequences accurately predicted the HLA-A and HLA-B alleles for most subjects in the first cohort. A later analysis associated 16,951 TCR beta sequences with specific HLA alleles at a false discovery rate of 0.05. The only immune exposure information available for the cohort was CMV serostatus. According to a later analysis, TCR association rates differed among HLA loci, with DRB1 alleles showing the most associated TCRs and HLA-C alleles showing the fewest.

In total, approximately 700 healthy bone marrow donors made up the cohort. Cohort members were all nominally healthy when sampled, although unrecorded immune exposures were likely present. The donor was CMV seronegative and belonged to the group of 380 or so seronegative cohort members. Every donor gave a peripheral blood sample, and the peripheral blood mononuclear cells from that sample were used for TCR beta sequencing. Genomic DNA was extracted from the blood cell samples with the Qiagen DNeasy Blood Extraction Kit. The library was built by means of the immunoSEQ multiplex PCR assay. For the multiplex PCR, a mixture combining 60 forward primers for TCR Vbeta segments and 13 reverse primers for TCR Jbeta segments was used. The CDR3 region of rearranged TCR beta genes was amplified from genomic DNA by a multiplex PCR assay. The Illumina HiSeq System was used to sequence the amplified TCR beta libraries as 87-base-pair reads. Under the source paper's analysis protocol: A later analysis tallied 75 million to 85 million unique TCR beta chains across the 640 or so repertoires, and roughly 11 million of those chains were shared by two or more donors. Raw reads were error-corrected and collapsed into unique sequences with a nearest-neighbor algorithm that merged closely related sequences to remove PCR and sequencing errors. Alignment of CDR3 sequences to IMGT reference sequences was used to assign V, D and J gene segments. For a sequence to be retained, a match of at least six nucleotides was required to both a V gene segment and a J gene segment. Rearrangements were called productive when the CDR3 lacked stop codons and stayed in frame with V and J; all others were non-productive. CDR3 was defined according to IMGT convention as the region running from the second conserved V-encoded cysteine to the conserved J-encoded phenylalanine. Sequences without an unambiguous match to a single V gene segment were excluded from the earlier analysis of a few hundred of the donors. An earlier analysis of 550 to 650 of the donors classified V segments as functional when productive rearrangements were above 56.7% and as segregating when the standard deviation between donors was above 5%. A statistical classification framework was built to diagnose cytomegalovirus status from the catalog of TCR beta chain sequences. V and J gene assignment, in a later analysis, came from comparing TCR nucleotide sequences with IMGT/GENE-DB human TR gene sequences. In a later analysis, CDR3 sequences and most-parsimonious VDJ recombination scenarios were assigned using the TCRdist pipeline. In a later analysis, each TCR beta chain was defined by its CDR3 amino acid sequence together with its V-gene family, and reads lacking a unique V-gene family were excluded. To address suspected cross-contamination and a sequencing artifact, a later analysis removed 550 to 750 highly shared, low-generation-probability nucleotide sequences. In a later analysis, a clonal expansion index for each public chain was calculated from normalized within-repertoire ranks of inferred template counts. Generation probabilities in a later analysis came from a VDJ recombination model fitted to out-of-frame rearrangements, and those results were checked against IGoR. Hypergeometric tests were used in a later analysis to score TCR-TCR, TCR-HLA and TCR-CMV co-occurrence, with a repertoire-size bias correction applied to the TCR pairs. False discovery rates were estimated in a later analysis by permuting HLA or CMV assignments 20 times. In a later analysis, co-occurring TCRs were grouped using DBSCAN, and TCRdist sequence similarity was added for clustering within HLA-allele-positive subsets. Repertoires with fewer than 30,000 or more than 120,000 public chains were left out of co-occurrence clustering, as were roughly five repertoires with anomalous nucleotide sharing. TCRdb retrieved this table from immuneACCESS and kept in-frame rearrangements only. Not all clones are present; in checked studies, unresolved V genes account for under half, and no reason is known for the remainder. D and trimming were read from the DNA, whereas the V and J calls and clone size are those reported in that table. For this sample the table gives some 150,000 clones, of which over 65% were detected only once. The biggest ten clones account for less than 0.9% of the sample.

This clone occurred once. The antigen this receptor binds is unknown. Base qualities are not recorded, but no much larger clone differs from it by a single base. The receptor's source is a female donor in good health and CMV-seronegative. The sequenced sample consisted of PBMCs.

The bases read TGTGCCAGTAGTTCACAGGGCGGGCAGCCCCAGCATTTT. Its translation reads: CASSSQGGQPQHF. Recombination connected TRBV19 to TRBJ1-5; TRBD1 is perhaps the D gene, given 6 matching bases. The CDR3 goes from the cysteine to the phenylalanine over 13 residues. Only the CDR3 part of the read is kept: 39 bases, read in frame from the first base. CDR1 and CDR2 are read off the germline V gene (reference sequence) as LNHDA and SQIVND. V loses 5 bases, J loses 7 bases, and the germline ends lie 12 bases apart. Beyond the CDR3, the reference TRBV19 and TRBJ1-5 genes provide the residues; the full variable domain reads: DGGITQSPKYLFRKEGQNVTLSCEQNLNHDAMYWYRQDPGQGLRLIYYSQIVNDFQKGDIAEGYSVSREKKESFPLTVTSAQKNPTAFYLCASSSQGGQPQHFGDGTRLSIL.